The present T cell receptor beta chain was sequenced within a study of T cell repertoires in cytomegalovirus infection. In the study overall: Public TCR beta signatures were indicative of both CMV infection and a matching HLA type.

Of note for this clonotype: The antigen remains unidentified.

TCRdb re-called the reads with MiXCR, one entry per CDR3 protein. The sample records around 530,000 distinct CDR3 sequences, approximately 26% being singletons. Whole-study findings and limits: The ex vivo response showed dominance by HLA-C-restricted CMV-specific TCR beta clonotypes. Cumulative frequency of public TCR beta families picked out carriers of CMV plus the relevant HLA.

Germline V CDR1 and CDR2: MNHEY, SMNVEV (reference sequence). This CDR3 is 14 amino acids long. Trimming pared 8 bases from V and 3 bases from J, leaving 14 bases between. The chain recombines TRBV27 with TRBJ2-1, with D possibly matching TRBD1 (6 bases). This TCR was sampled from a human donor in good health (CMV status not recorded). Some clones in this sample may be carry-over from other donors' samples. Input material: PBMCs. For the CDR3, the DNA is TGTGCCAGCCAATCTCTGGACAGCTACAATGAGCAGTTCTTC. This sequence encodes CASQSLDSYNEQFF.